This T cell receptor (beta chain) was observed in a study of shared clonotypes between healthy human individuals. Study-wide results and caveats: Clonotypes shared by all four donors outscored non-shared clonotypes in generation probability. In a handful of donors, 4.5% to 5.5% of naive CD4 clonotypes appeared in common.

As concerns this clone: Its antigen is undetermined.

Assay used: immunoSEQ multiplex PCR; TCRdb lists only in-frame clones, some missing. The sample consists of over a million clones, around 95% of them appearing once. From germline, CDR1 is MDHEN and CDR2 SYDVKM. V lost 2 bases, J lost 6 bases, and 10 bases lay in between. This CDR3 contains 13 residues. Healthy HIV-negative adults with no recent acute infections or vaccinations were recruited as donors. CD4+ cells yielded CD45RA+ naive and CD45RA-negative memory subsets. The clonotype comes from a man aged 25 to 40 in good health. The sample comprised naive CD4+ T cells sorted from blood. Described subset: CD45RA+ positively selected. The chain has TRBV28 and TRBJ1-1; no clear D gene. The CDR3 region is CASSLPPRSEAFF. In DNA, the CDR3 is TGTGCCAGCAGTTTACCCCCCCGCTCTGAAGCTTTCTTT.